What follows are 20 T cell receptor beta chains derived from one specimen sequenced in a study of technical replicates of blood from several donors. TCRdb keeps only in-frame clones here, not all; method: immunoSEQ multiplex PCR. In the table there are about 70,000 clones, roughly 96% of which are singletons. Sequences were obtained from T cells isolated from PBMCs. The receptors derive from a human donor in good health.

The genes are TRBV4-1 and TRBJ2-7, with a possible D match to TRBD1 (6 bases). The CDR3 runs to 15 residues. With 0 bases removed from V and 4 bases from J, the gap between germline ends came to 13 bases. CDR1 is MGHRA, CDR2 YSYEKL, per germline. In DNA form, the CDR3 reads TGCGCCAGCAGCCAAGACTTACAGGGCCGGTACGAGCAGTACTTC. It yields the protein CASSQDLQGRYEQYF.

The chain uses TRBV11-2 and TRBJ1-3; D not certain. Per the germline V gene, CDR1 is SGHAT and CDR2 is FQNNGV. V lost 4 bases and J lost 0, with 16 bases in between. CDR3 length: 17 residues. CDR3 sequence reads: CASSSPRRQLSGNTIYF. The CDR3 DNA sequence: TGTGCCAGCAGCTCTCCCCGGAGGCAGCTCTCTGGAAACACCATATATTTT.

The chain is built from TRBV6-1 and TRBJ2-3; TRBD2 might be the D (6 bases). This CDR3 has 13 amino acids. Trimming left V 5 bases short and J 3 bases short, with 9 bases between. Per the germline V gene, CDR1 is MNHNS and CDR2 is SASEGT. The CDR3 loop is CASSSRETDTQYF. As DNA, the CDR3 is TGTGCCAGCAGTTCTCGGGAGACAGATACGCAGTATTTT.

This clone was counted once. The chain uses TRBV10-3 and TRBJ2-5; possible D gene TRBD1, 6 bases. Trimming removed 4 bases at V and 0 bases at J, with 12 bases between. Germline CDR1 ENHRY, CDR2 SYGVKD. The CDR3 contains 15 residues. The CDR3 sequence: CAISVIGQNQETQYF. CDR3 bases: TGTGCCATCAGTGTGATCGGACAGAACCAAGAGACCCAGTACTTC.

This clone has only one observation. The chain couples TRBV9 to TRBJ1-2, with 8 bases that match TRBD1. The CDR3 is 15 amino acids. Trimming cost V 4 bases and J 8 bases; bases outside gene matches: 13. Germline assignment: CDR1 SGDLS and CDR2 YYNGEE. The CDR3 DNA reads as TGTGCCAGCAGCCCCCGGACAGGGACTTCGGCCGGCTACACCTTC. It yields the protein CASSPRTGTSAGYTF.

The chain carries TRBV10-2 and TRBJ1-1, with D unresolved. Germline CDR1 and CDR2: WSHSY and SAAADI. This CDR3 region has 13 residues. Trimming took 3 bases from V and 8 from J, leaving 13 bases between them. The CDR3 region has the DNA TGCGCCAGCAGTGATCAAGGACTGTTCGAAGCTTTCTTT. This sequence encodes CASSDQGLFEAFF.

The rearrangement uses TRBV5-1 and TRBJ1-1, with D unresolved. The CDR3 spans 14 residues. V lost 0 bases, J lost 0 bases, and 6 bases lay in between. In germline, CDR1 is SGHRS, CDR2 YFSETQ. The CDR3 is CASSLDIMNTEAFF. CDR3 nucleotides: TGCGCCAGCAGCTTGGACATCATGAACACTGAAGCTTTCTTT.

The DNA of the CDR3 is TGCGCCAGCAGCTCCCCGACAGGGGGCACCGGGGAGCTGTTTTTT. Protein: CASSSPTGGTGELFF. This rearrangement joins TRBV5-1 to TRBJ2-2; 9 positions agree with TRBD1. The CDR3 is 15 residues long. Germline-derived CDR1 and CDR2 are SGHRS and YFSETQ. Trimming removed 3 bases from V and 4 bases from J; junction bases left unmatched: 4.

DNA of the CDR3: TGTGCCAGCAGCTTACTACAGGGTGTTGAGGAGACCCAGTACTTC. It is translated as CASSLLQGVEETQYF. The chain combines TRBV7-9 with TRBJ2-5, with D tentatively TRBD1 (6 bases). The CDR3 runs to 15 residues. The V gene lost 2 bases and the J gene lost 5 bases, with 15 bases spanning the gap. Germline V gives CDR1 SEHNR, CDR2 FQNEAQ (reference sequence).

The chain uses TRBV15 and TRBJ2-7, with TRBD2 matching 7 bases. J was trimmed by 3 bases and V by 1 base; bases with no gene match: 6. Germline CDR1 LNHNV, CDR2 YYDKDF (reference sequence). This CDR3 contains 15 residues. This CDR3 is CATSRVLAVSYEQYF. The CDR3 bases are TGTGCCACCAGCAGAGTGCTAGCGGTGAGCTACGAGCAGTACTTC. Looking up the rest from reference TRBV15 and TRBJ2-7 gives the full variable domain: DAMVIQNPRYQVTQFGKPVTLSCSQTLNHNVMYWYQQKSSQAPKLLFHYYDKDFNNEADTPDNFQSRRPNTSFCFLDIRSPGLGDTAMYLCATSRVLAVSYEQYFGPGTRLTVT.

J is TRBJ1-2 and V is TRBV29-1; D ambiguous. The V end lost 2 bases, the J end lost 4 bases, and 17 bases lay between the germline ends. CDR1 is SQVTM and CDR2 is ANQGSEA in the germline V gene. The CDR3 covers 15 residues. The CDR3 nucleotides read TGCAGCGTTGAAAAACACCCGGACGGAGGCTATGGCTACACCTTC. This codes for CSVEKHPDGGYGYTF.

The chain links TRBV4-1 to TRBJ1-2, with 7 bases that match TRBD1. V gave up 2 bases and J gave up 4 bases; unmatched junction bases: 7. In germline, CDR1 is MGHRA, CDR2 YSYEKL. CDR3 length equals 15 residues. In DNA, the CDR3 is TGCGCCAGCAGCCAAAACTCAGGGGGAACCTATGGCTACACCTTC. Translated, it gives CASSQNSGGTYGYTF.

The chain combines TRBV5-1 with TRBJ1-5; 7 bases fit TRBD1. CDR3 length: 13 residues. CDR1 is SGHRS, CDR2 YFSETQ, per germline. Trimming took 5 bases from V and 5 from J; bases not matched to a gene: 4. The CDR3 protein is CASRFDRDQPQHF. CDR3 bases: TGCGCCAGCAGATTTGACAGGGATCAGCCCCAGCATTTT.

The V gene is TRBV30, the J gene TRBJ1-1, with no clear D. The CDR3 has 12 amino acids. The germline V gene has CDR1 GTSNPN and CDR2 SVGIG (reference sequence). V lost 1 base, J lost 6 bases, and 9 bases lay in between. CDR3 in DNA: TGTGCCTGGAGTGCCTACGATCCTGAAGCTTTCTTT. This sequence encodes CAWSAYDPEAFF.

The gene calls are TRBV9 and TRBJ2-7; 14 bases are a match to TRBD2. CDR1 and CDR2 from the germline V gene are SGDLS and YYNGEE. V was pared by 0 bases and J by 1 base, with 3 bases of the junction left unmatched. The CDR3 has 17 amino acids. CDR3: CASSVGTSGRQSYEQYF. CDR3 nucleotides: TGTGCCAGCAGCGTAGGGACTAGCGGGAGGCAATCCTACGAGCAGTACTTC.

The V call is TRBV9, the J call TRBJ1-6; the match to TRBD1 covers 9 bases. Germline lookup yields CDR1 SGDLS and CDR2 YYNGEE. The CDR3 spans 17 residues. Unmatched junction bases numbered 10, after V lost 4 bases and J lost 5 bases. The CDR3 protein is CASSPPPGQGNNSPLHF. For the CDR3, the DNA is TGTGCCAGCAGCCCTCCTCCCGGACAGGGGAATAATTCACCCCTCCACTTT.

The V gene is TRBV10-3, the J gene TRBJ1-1; 7 nucleotides match TRBD1. The V and J ends lost 4 bases and 11 bases, in that order; junction bases with no gene match: 10. This CDR3 is 13 amino acids long. Germline V gene data show CDR1 as ENHRY and CDR2 as SYGVKD. The CDR3 is CAISAGLTGLAFF. CDR3 sequence (DNA): TGTGCCATCAGTGCCGGCCTGACAGGGTTGGCTTTCTTT.

This rearrangement joins TRBV19 to TRBJ1-5; a possible D gene is TRBD1 (5 bases). Germline loops: CDR1 LNHDA, CDR2 SQIVND (reference sequence). The CDR3 runs to 17 residues. V shed 0 bases and J shed 5 bases, with 17 bases lying between them. The CDR3 DNA follows: TGTGCCAGTAGTATAGACCTCCTGGGGGGGTCGGATCAGCCCCAGCATTTT. Its translation: CASSIDLLGGSDQPQHF. The full variable domain, its missing parts supplied by reference TRBV19 and TRBJ1-5, is DGGITQSPKYLFRKEGQNVTLSCEQNLNHDAMYWYRQDPGQGLRLIYYSQIVNDFQKGDIAEGYSVSREKKESFPLTVTSAQKNPTAFYLCASSIDLLGGSDQPQHFGDGTRLSIL.

This chain uses TRBV27 with TRBJ1-2; D not resolved. In germline, CDR1 is MNHEY, CDR2 SMNVEV (reference sequence). With 0 bases removed from V and 4 bases from J, the gap between germline ends came to 15 bases. This CDR3 has 16 residues. The DNA for the CDR3 is TGTGCCAGCAGTTTATCCCTCCTCGGGGAGGTCTATGGCTACACCTTC. Translation gives CASSLSLLGEVYGYTF.

The rearrangement joins TRBV7-8 to TRBJ2-7, with 7 bases aligning to TRBD1. V shed 0 bases and J 5 bases; nucleotides not matched to a gene: 7. The CDR3 sequence is 15 residues long. Germline CDR1 is SGHVS and CDR2 is FQNEAQ. CDR3 residues: CASSLARQGNHEQYF. CDR3 nucleotide sequence: TGTGCCAGCAGCTTAGCGCGACAGGGAAACCACGAGCAGTACTTC.